Each of the 25 T cell receptor beta chains below was sequenced from the same sample in a study of shared clonotypes between healthy human individuals. The method was immunoSEQ multiplex PCR; TCRdb's version includes in-frame clones alone and lacks a portion of them. Here the sample spans some 1.5 million clones, over 95% being singletons. Sequences were obtained from naive CD4+ T cells sorted from blood. Subset of the sample: CD45RA+ positively selected. These receptors came from a man aged 25 to 40 in good health.

The V and J genes are TRBV7-3 and TRBJ2-6, with D perhaps TRBD2 (6 bases). Germline values: CDR1 SGHTA, CDR2 FQGTGA. The CDR3 extends over 18 amino acids. Trimming took 3 bases from V and 2 from J, leaving 17 bases between them. CDR3 protein: CASSLGHGGAPGANVLTF. CDR3 DNA: TGTGCCAGCAGCTTGGGCCATGGAGGGGCACCTGGGGCCAACGTCCTGACTTTC.

The chain has TRBV5-1 and TRBJ1-4; D is possibly TRBD1 (5 bases). The V end was cut by 3 bases, the J end by 6 bases, with 12 bases between. This CDR3 is 14 amino acids long. The germline gives CDR1 SGHRS, CDR2 YFSETQ. CDR3: CASSSRGWDEKLFF. DNA for the CDR3: TGCGCCAGCAGCTCGAGGGGTTGGGATGAAAAACTGTTTTTT.

The V gene is TRBV5-4, the J gene TRBJ2-1; a possible D gene is TRBD1 (5 bases). Germline V CDR1 and CDR2: SGHNT, YYREEE (reference sequence). V lost 6 bases, J lost 0 bases, and 7 bases lay in between. CDR3 length: 13 residues. CDR3 sequence (DNA): TGTGCCAGCATGGGGCGCTCCTACAATGAGCAGTTCTTC. Translated: CASMGRSYNEQFF.

The chain combines TRBV9 with TRBJ1-3; 7 bases match TRBD1. Germline V lookup: CDR1 SGDLS, CDR2 YYNGEE. The V gene end was trimmed by 3 bases and the J gene end by 4 bases; junction bases not matched to a gene: 7. The CDR3 extends over 15 amino acids. The CDR3 sequence: CASSGTGTSGNTIYF. DNA for the CDR3: TGTGCCAGCAGCGGGACAGGTACAAGCGGAAACACCATATATTTT. The complete variable domain, with remaining parts taken from reference TRBV9 and TRBJ1-3, reads DSGVTQTPKHLITATGQRVTLRCSPRSGDLSVYWYQQSLDQGLQFLIQYYNGEERAKGNILERFSAQQFPDLHSELNLSSLELGDSALYFCASSGTGTSGNTIYFGEGSWLTVV.

The gene calls are TRBV7-2 and TRBJ2-7; 8 bases fit TRBD2. The CDR3 is 16 amino acids. CDR1 and CDR2 from the germline V gene are SGHTA and FQGNSA. V was clipped by 5 bases and J by 4 bases; unmatched bases: 13. CDR3 protein: CASSKGGASGLYEQYF. The CDR3 DNA follows: TGTGCCAGCAGCAAAGGGGGGGCTAGCGGGCTGTACGAGCAGTACTTC.

In its sample, this clone was seen once. The rearrangement links TRBV6-4 to TRBJ1-2; TRBD1 might be the D (5 bases). The germline V and J ends were trimmed by 5 bases and 2 bases, with 9 bases remaining between them. The CDR3 is 13 amino acids. Germline loops: CDR1 MRHNA, CDR2 SNTAGT. Here the CDR3 reads CASSPDRNYGYTF. Here the CDR3 DNA reads TGTGCCAGCAGTCCCGACAGAAACTATGGCTACACCTTC.

The sample holds a few counts of this clone. The V and J genes are TRBV5-1 and TRBJ1-1, with 7 bases identical to TRBD1. The V and J ends lost 3 bases and 1 base, in that order; junction bases with no gene match: 3. Germline lookup yields CDR1 SGHRS and CDR2 YFSETQ. The CDR3 extends over 14 amino acids. CDR3 residues: CASSWGQTNTEAFF. The CDR3, as DNA: TGCGCCAGCAGCTGGGGACAGACGAACACTGAAGCTTTCTTT.

The V gene is TRBV7-9, the J gene TRBJ1-4; 9 nucleotides line up with TRBD1. There are 13 residues in the CDR3. CDR1 is SEHNR and CDR2 is FQNEAQ in the germline V gene (reference sequence). V gave up 6 bases and J gave up 10 bases; unmatched junction bases: 6. The CDR3 loop is CASRGTGSGKLFF. The CDR3 bases are TGTGCCAGCAGGGGGACAGGGTCCGGAAAACTGTTTTTT.

J is TRBJ2-5 and V is TRBV7-3; 9 bases align to TRBD1. With V trimmed by 5 bases and J by 1 base, 2 bases remained unmatched. The CDR3 extends over 14 amino acids. CDR1 is SGHTA, CDR2 FQGTGA, per germline. The chain's CDR3 is CASSRTGAQETQYF. The CDR3 DNA is TGTGCCAGCAGCAGGACAGGGGCCCAAGAGACCCAGTACTTC. Full variable domain (rest looked up from reference TRBV7-3 and TRBJ2-5): GAGVSQTPSNKVTEKGKYVELRCDPISGHTALYWYRQSLGQGPEFLIYFQGTGAADDSGLPNDRFFAVRPEGSVSTLKIQRTERGDSAVYLCASSRTGAQETQYFGPGTRLLVL.

This chain uses TRBV4-3 with TRBJ2-1; D not resolved. Germline CDR1 and CDR2: LGHNA and YSLEER. Deletions cut 0 bases from V and 0 bases from J, with 6 bases between. The CDR3 consists of 15 residues. CDR3 protein: CASSQDGNSYNEQFF. The CDR3 DNA is TGCGCCAGCAGCCAAGATGGGAACTCCTACAATGAGCAGTTCTTC.

This clone appeared a single time. The V gene is TRBV7-9, the J gene TRBJ2-5; D gene ambiguous. V gave up 5 bases and J gave up 0 bases, with 10 bases separating them. Per germline, CDR1 SEHNR and CDR2 FQNEAQ (reference sequence). The CDR3 is 14 residues long. CDR3 protein: CASSPQMYQETQYF. For the CDR3, the DNA is TGTGCCAGCAGCCCACAGATGTACCAAGAGACCCAGTACTTC.

CDR3 loop: CASSPTGTSGSHEQYF. CDR3 DNA sequence: TGTGCCAGCAGCCCCACCGGGACTAGCGGGAGCCACGAGCAGTACTTC. The V and J genes are TRBV7-3 and TRBJ2-7; 14 positions agree with TRBD2. Germline assignment: CDR1 SGHTA and CDR2 FQGTGA. The CDR3 has 16 residues. The V segment lost 5 bases and the J segment 5 bases; nucleotides outside the gene matches: 8.

This clone has more than one count but fewer than ten. V and J are TRBV5-5 and TRBJ2-2; no firm D call. CDR1 and CDR2 (germline): SGHKS, YYEKEE (reference sequence). V was cut by 0 bases and J by 4 bases, with 4 bases left in between. The CDR3 consists of 13 residues. The CDR3 DNA sequence: TGTGCCAGCAGCTTGGGCAGCACCGGGGAGCTGTTTTTT. It yields the protein CASSLGSTGELFF.

This clone was detected only once. The chain couples TRBV27 to TRBJ2-3; 7 bases are a match to TRBD2. The length of the CDR3 is 15 residues. The V segment lost 3 bases and the J segment 1 base; nucleotides outside the gene matches: 4. Germline V CDR1 and CDR2: MNHEY, SMNVEV (reference sequence). In nucleotides, the CDR3 is TGTGCCAGCAGTTTCGCCCGGGGGGGCACAGATACGCAGTATTTT. Protein product: CASSFARGGTDTQYF.

The chain's CDR3 is CSVTGADEQFF. The CDR3 DNA is TGCAGCGTTACAGGGGCAGATGAGCAGTTCTTC. The chain has TRBV29-1 and TRBJ2-1; TRBD1 matches 7 bases. The germline V gene has CDR1 SQVTM and CDR2 ANQGSEA. This CDR3 spans 11 amino acids. The V segment lost 5 bases and the J segment 8 bases; nucleotides outside the gene matches: 3.

The genes are TRBV15 and TRBJ2-3; D is unresolved. CDR1 and CDR2 from the germline V gene are LNHNV and YYDKDF (reference sequence). The CDR3 is 14 amino acids. The V end lost 0 bases, the J end lost 4 bases, and 8 bases lay between the germline ends. CDR3 loop: CATSRDRAADTQYF. DNA for the CDR3: TGTGCCACCAGCAGAGATCGCGCGGCAGATACGCAGTATTTT.

The CDR3 region is CASRWNSRVEQYF. The CDR3 DNA reads TGTGCCAGCAGGTGGAATTCGCGGGTTGAGCAGTACTTC. The gene calls are TRBV28 and TRBJ2-7, with D possibly being TRBD2 (5 bases). The V and J ends lost 6 bases and 7 bases respectively, with 16 bases between them. The CDR3 totals 13 residues. CDR1 is MDHEN, CDR2 SYDVKM, per germline.

The CDR3 sequence is CAWSADRGLLGLSGNTIYF. CDR3 nucleotide sequence: TGTGCCTGGAGTGCGGACAGGGGGCTCCTTGGCCTCTCTGGAAACACCATATATTTT. The chain recombines TRBV30 with TRBJ1-3; TRBD1 agrees at 11 bases. Germline assignment: CDR1 GTSNPN and CDR2 SVGIG (reference sequence). This CDR3 region has 19 residues. V dropped 1 base and J dropped 0; count of bases not matched to a gene: 11.

The chain carries TRBV7-2 and TRBJ1-6; 8 bases are shared with TRBD1. The CDR3 has 15 residues. V shed 5 bases, J shed 10 bases, and the junction held 10 bases outside the gene matches. Germline V gene sequence: CDR1 SGHTA, CDR2 FQGNSA. The DNA for the CDR3 is TGTGCCAGCAGCACACGGACAGGGCAGGGCTCACCCCTCCACTTT. Protein sequence: CASSTRTGQGSPLHF.

With respect to this clone: In the same sample, other DNA sequences code for this CDR3. CDR3 region: CASSPSLAGQETQYF. CDR3 DNA sequence: TGTGCCAGCTCACCGTCCCTAGCGGGGCAAGAGACCCAGTACTTC. The J gene is TRBJ2-5, the V gene TRBV18, with 9 bases that match TRBD2. The CDR3 runs 15 residues. Trimming took 3 bases from V and 2 from J; bases not matched to a gene: 4. Germline lookup yields CDR1 KGHSH and CDR2 LQKENI.

Regarding this clone: Other nucleotide sequences from this sample produce the same CDR3. This chain connects TRBV5-1 to TRBJ2-5, with D perhaps matching TRBD2 (5 bases). The CDR3 has 14 amino acids. The V end was cut by 0 bases, the J end by 2 bases, with 8 bases between. CDR1 and CDR2 (germline): SGHRS, YFSETQ. CDR3 nucleotides: TGCGCCAGCAGCTTGGCCGGGAAACAAGAGACCCAGTACTTC. This translates into CASSLAGKQETQYF.

V usage is TRBV28 and J usage is TRBJ2-3, with TRBD2 identical over 8 bases. The germline V gene has CDR1 MDHEN and CDR2 SYDVKM. The CDR3 covers 14 residues. V was pared by 6 bases and J by 5 bases, with 7 bases of the junction left unmatched. The CDR3 region is CASSQAGAVDTQYF. The DNA of the CDR3 is TGTGCCAGCAGCCAAGCGGGAGCCGTAGATACGCAGTATTTT.

The J gene is TRBJ1-5, the V gene TRBV11-3; the D gene is possibly TRBD1 (5 bases). Looked up from germline, CDR1 is SGHNT and CDR2 is YENEEA. V was cut by 0 bases and J by 0 bases, with 9 bases left in between. The CDR3 contains 16 residues. The CDR3 DNA follows: TGTGCCAGCAGCTTAGAGGCGGGGGATAGCAATCAGCCCCAGCATTTT. Protein product: CASSLEAGDSNQPQHF.

In regard to this clone: Other nucleotide sequences from this sample produce the same CDR3. The genes are TRBV18 and TRBJ2-2; TRBD2 is a possible D gene (6 bases). Germline CDR1 and CDR2: KGHSH and LQKENI. The CDR3 runs 16 residues. Trimming removed 2 bases from V and 0 bases from J, with 10 bases in between. The CDR3 region has the DNA TGTGCCAGCTCACCATTGGCGGGAACGAACACCGGGGAGCTGTTTTTT. It yields the protein CASSPLAGTNTGELFF.

The chain combines TRBV10-1 with TRBJ2-7; tentatively, D is TRBD1 or TRBD2 (5 bases each). The CDR3 is made up of 13 amino acids. The ends were cut back, 2 bases at V and 7 bases at J, with 12 bases in the middle. Germline V CDR1 and CDR2: WNHNN, SYGVQD (reference sequence). The CDR3 coding sequence is TGCGCCAGCAGTGAGGGACAATGGGGGGAGCAGTACTTC. Translation: CASSEGQWGEQYF.